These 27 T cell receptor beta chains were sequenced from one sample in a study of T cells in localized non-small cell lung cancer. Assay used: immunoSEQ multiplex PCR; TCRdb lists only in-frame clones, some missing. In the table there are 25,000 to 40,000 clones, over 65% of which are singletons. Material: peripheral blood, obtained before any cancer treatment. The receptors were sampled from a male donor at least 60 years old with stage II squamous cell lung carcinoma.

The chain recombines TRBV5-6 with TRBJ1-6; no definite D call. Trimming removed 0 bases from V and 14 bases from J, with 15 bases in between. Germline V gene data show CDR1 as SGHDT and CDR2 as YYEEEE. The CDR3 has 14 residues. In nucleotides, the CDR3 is TGTGCCAGCAGCTTGGGGTGGGCGAACCCATCCCTCCACTTT. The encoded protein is CASSLGWANPSLHF.

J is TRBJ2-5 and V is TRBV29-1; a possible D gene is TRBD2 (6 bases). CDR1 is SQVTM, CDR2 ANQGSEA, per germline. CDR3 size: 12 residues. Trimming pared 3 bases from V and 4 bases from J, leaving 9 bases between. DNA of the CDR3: TGCAGCGTTGACCTAGCGAGAGAGACCCAGTACTTC. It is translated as CSVDLARETQYF.

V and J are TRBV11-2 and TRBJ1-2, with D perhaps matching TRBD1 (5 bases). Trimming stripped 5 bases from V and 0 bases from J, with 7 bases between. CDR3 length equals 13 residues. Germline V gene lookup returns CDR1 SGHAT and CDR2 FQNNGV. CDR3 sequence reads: CASSTGANYGYTF. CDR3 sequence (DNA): TGTGCCAGCAGCACAGGAGCTAACTATGGCTACACCTTC.

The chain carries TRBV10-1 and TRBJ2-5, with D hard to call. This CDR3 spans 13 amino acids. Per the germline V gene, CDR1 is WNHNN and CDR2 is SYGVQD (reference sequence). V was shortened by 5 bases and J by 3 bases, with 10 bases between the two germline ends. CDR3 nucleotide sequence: TGCGCCAGCAGTAGGAAATCTGAAGAGACCCAGTACTTC. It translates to CASSRKSEETQYF.

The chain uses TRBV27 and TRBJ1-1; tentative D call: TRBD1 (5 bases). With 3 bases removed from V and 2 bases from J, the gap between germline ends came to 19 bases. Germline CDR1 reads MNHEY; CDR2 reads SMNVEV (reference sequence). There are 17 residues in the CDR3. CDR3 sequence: CASSLRGRGPVNTEAFF. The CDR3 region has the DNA TGTGCCAGCAGTTTGCGGGGTAGGGGCCCCGTTAACACTGAAGCTTTCTTT.

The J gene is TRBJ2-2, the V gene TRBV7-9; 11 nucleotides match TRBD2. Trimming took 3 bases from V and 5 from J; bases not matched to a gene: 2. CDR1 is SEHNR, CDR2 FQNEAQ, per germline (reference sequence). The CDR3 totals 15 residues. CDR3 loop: CASSFGTSGTGELFF. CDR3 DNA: TGTGCCAGCAGCTTCGGGACTAGCGGAACCGGGGAGCTGTTTTTT.

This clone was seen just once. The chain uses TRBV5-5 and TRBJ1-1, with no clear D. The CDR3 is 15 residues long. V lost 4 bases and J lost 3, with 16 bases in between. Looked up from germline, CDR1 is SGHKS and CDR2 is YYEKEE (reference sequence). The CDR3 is CASSPRLGKDTEAFF. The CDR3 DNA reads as TGTGCCAGCAGCCCCCGCCTTGGGAAGGACACTGAAGCTTTCTTT.

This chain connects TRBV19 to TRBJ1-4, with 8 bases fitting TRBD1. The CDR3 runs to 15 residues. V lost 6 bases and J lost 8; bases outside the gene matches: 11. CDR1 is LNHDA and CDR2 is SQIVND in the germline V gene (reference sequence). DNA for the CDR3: TGTGCCAGTAGAGACAGGGGAGGAAGAAAAGAAAAACTGTTTTTT. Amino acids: CASRDRGGRKEKLFF.

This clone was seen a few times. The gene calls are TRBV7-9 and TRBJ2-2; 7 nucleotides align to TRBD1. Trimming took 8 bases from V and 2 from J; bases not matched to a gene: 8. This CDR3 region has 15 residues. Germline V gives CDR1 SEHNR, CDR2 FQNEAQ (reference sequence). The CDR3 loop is CASRPGTVNTGELFF. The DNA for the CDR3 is TGTGCCAGCCGACCCGGGACAGTCAACACCGGGGAGCTGTTTTTT.

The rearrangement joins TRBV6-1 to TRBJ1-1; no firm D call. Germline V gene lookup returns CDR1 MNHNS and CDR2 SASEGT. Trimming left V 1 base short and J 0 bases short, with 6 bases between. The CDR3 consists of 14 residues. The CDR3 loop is CASSEGHLNTEAFF. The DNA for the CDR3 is TGTGCCAGCAGTGAAGGACACCTGAACACTGAAGCTTTCTTT.

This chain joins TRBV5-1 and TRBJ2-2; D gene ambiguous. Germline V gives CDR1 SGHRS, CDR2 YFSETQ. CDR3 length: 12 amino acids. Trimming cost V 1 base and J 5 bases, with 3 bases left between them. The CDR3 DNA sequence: TGCGCCAGCAGCTTGTTTACCGGGGAGCTGTTTTTT. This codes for CASSLFTGELFF.

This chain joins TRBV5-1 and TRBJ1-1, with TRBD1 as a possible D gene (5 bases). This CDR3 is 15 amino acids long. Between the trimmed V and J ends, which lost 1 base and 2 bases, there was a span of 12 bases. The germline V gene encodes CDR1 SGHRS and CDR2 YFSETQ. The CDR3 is CASSLWSTGNTEAFF. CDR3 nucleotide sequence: TGCGCCAGCAGCTTGTGGAGTACAGGAAACACTGAAGCTTTCTTT. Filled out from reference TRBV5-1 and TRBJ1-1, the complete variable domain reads KAGVTQTPRYLIKTRGQQVTLSCSPISGHRSVSWYQQTPGQGLQFLFEYFSETQRNKGNFPGRFSGRQFSNSRSEMNVSTLELGDSALYLCASSLWSTGNTEAFFGQGTRLTVV.

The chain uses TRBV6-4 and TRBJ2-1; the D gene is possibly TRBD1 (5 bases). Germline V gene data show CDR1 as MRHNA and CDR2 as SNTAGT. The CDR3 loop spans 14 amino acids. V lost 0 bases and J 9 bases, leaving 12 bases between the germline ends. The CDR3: CASSDSGRGPEQFF. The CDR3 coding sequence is TGTGCCAGCAGTGACTCTGGAAGGGGCCCTGAGCAGTTCTTC.

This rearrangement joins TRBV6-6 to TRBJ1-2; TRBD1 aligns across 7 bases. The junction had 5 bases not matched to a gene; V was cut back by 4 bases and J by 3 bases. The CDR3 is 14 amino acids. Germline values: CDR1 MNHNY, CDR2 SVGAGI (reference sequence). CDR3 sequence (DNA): TGTGCCAGCAGTTCCGACAGGGCAGACTATGGCTACACCTTC. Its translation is CASSSDRADYGYTF.

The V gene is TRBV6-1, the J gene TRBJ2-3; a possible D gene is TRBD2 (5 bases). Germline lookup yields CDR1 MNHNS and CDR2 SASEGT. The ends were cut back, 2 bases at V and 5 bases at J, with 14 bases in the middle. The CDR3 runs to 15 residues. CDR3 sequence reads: CASSEKSAGGDTQYF. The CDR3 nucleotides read TGTGCCAGCAGTGAAAAATCGGCAGGAGGAGATACGCAGTATTTT.

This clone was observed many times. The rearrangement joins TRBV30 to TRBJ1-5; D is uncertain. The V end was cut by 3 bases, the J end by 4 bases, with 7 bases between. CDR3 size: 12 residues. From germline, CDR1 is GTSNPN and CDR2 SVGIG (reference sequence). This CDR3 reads CAWRHENQPQHF. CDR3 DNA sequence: TGTGCCTGGAGACACGAAAATCAGCCCCAGCATTTT.

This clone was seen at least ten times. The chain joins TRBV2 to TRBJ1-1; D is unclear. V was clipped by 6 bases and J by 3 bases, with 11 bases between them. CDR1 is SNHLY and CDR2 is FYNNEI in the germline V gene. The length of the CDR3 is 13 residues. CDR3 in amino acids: CASRPNGDTEAFF. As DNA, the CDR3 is TGTGCCAGCAGACCCAATGGGGACACTGAAGCTTTCTTT. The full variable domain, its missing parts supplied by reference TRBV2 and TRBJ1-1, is EPEVTQTPSHQVTQMGQEVILRCVPISNHLYFYWYRQILGQKVEFLVSFYNNEISEKSEIFDDQFSVERPDGSNFTLKIRSTKLEDSAMYFCASRPNGDTEAFFGQGTRLTVV.

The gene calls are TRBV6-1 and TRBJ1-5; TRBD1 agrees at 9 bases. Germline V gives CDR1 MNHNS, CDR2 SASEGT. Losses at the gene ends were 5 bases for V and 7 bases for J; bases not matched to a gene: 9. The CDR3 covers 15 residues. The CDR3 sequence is CASSTYDRGDQPQHF. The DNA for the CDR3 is TGTGCCAGCAGTACATACGACAGGGGGGACCAGCCCCAGCATTTT.

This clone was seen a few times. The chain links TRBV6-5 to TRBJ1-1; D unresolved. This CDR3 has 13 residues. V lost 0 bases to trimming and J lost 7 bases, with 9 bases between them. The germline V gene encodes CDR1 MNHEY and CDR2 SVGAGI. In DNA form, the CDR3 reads TGTGCCAGCAGTTACTCGCTGGAGATTGAAGCTTTCTTT. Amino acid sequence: CASSYSLEIEAFF.

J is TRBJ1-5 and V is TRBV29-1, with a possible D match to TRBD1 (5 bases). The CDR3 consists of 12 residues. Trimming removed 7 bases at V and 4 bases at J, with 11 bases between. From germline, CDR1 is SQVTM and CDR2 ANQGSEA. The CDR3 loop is CSAGGANQPQHF. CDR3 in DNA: TGCAGCGCCGGGGGAGCTAATCAGCCCCAGCATTTT.

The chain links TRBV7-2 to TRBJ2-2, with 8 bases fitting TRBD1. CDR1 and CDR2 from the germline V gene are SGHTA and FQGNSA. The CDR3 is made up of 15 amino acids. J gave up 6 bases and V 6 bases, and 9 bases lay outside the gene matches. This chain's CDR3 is CASRRDRSMAGELFF. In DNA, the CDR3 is TGTGCCAGCAGACGGGACAGGTCCATGGCCGGGGAGCTGTTTTTT.

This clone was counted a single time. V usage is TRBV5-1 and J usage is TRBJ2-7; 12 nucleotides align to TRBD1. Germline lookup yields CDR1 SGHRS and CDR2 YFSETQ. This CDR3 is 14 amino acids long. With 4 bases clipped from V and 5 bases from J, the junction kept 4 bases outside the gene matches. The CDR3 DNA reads TGCGCCAGCAGCGCCGGGACAGGGGGCAACGAGCAGTACTTC. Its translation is CASSAGTGGNEQYF.

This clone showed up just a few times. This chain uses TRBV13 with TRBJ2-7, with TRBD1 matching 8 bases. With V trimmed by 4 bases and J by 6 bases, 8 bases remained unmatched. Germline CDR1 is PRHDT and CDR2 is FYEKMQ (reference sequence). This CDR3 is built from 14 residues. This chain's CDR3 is CASSSTGTGGEQYF. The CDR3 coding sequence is TGTGCCAGCAGCTCAACCGGGACAGGCGGCGAGCAGTACTTC.

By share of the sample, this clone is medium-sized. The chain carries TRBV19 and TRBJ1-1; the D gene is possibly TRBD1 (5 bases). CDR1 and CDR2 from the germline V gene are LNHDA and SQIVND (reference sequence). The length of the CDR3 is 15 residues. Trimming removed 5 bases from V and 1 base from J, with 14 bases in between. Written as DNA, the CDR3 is TGTGCCAGTAGTGCCCGACACCAGGGGAACACTGAAGCTTTCTTT. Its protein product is CASSARHQGNTEAFF.

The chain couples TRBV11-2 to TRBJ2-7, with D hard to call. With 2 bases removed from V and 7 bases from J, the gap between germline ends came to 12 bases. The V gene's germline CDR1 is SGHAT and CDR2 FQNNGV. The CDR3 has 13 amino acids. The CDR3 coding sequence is TGTGCCAGCAGCTTAATAATAGCCGGGGAGCAGTACTTC. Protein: CASSLIIAGEQYF.

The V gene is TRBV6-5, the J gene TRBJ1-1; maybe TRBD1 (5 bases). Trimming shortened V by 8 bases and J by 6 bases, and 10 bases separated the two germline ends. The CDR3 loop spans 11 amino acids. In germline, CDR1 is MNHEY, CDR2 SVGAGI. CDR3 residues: CASFRGAEAFF. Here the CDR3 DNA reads TGTGCCAGCTTTCGGGGGGCTGAAGCTTTCTTT.

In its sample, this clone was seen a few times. In nucleotides, the CDR3 is TGCAGCGAACGTGGGACAGGGAATGAGCAGTTCTTC. It yields the protein CSERGTGNEQFF. This rearrangement joins TRBV29-1 to TRBJ2-1; 9 nucleotides agree with TRBD1. The CDR3 covers 12 residues. Germline assignment: CDR1 SQVTM and CDR2 ANQGSEA. V dropped 7 bases and J dropped 7; count of bases not matched to a gene: 5.